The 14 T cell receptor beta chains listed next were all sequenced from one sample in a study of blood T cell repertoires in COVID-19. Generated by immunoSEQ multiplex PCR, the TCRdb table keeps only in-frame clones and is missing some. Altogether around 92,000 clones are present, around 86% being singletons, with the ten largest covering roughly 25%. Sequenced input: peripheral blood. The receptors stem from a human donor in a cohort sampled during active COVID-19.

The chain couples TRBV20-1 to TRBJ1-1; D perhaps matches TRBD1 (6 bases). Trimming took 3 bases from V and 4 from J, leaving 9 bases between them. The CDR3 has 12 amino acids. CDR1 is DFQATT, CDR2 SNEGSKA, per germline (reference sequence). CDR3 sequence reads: CSASGGGTEAFF. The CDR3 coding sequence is TGCAGTGCTAGTGGAGGGGGCACTGAAGCTTTCTTT.

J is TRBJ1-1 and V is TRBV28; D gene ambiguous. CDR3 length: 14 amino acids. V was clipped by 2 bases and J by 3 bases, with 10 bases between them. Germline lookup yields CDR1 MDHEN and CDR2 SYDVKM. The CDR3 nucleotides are TGTGCCAGCAGTTTAGTTTCCGGGTACACTGAAGCTTTCTTT. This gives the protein CASSLVSGYTEAFF. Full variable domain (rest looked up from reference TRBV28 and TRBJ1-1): DVKVTQSSRYLVKRTGEKVFLECVQDMDHENMFWYRQDPGLGLRLIYFSYDVKMKEKGDIPEGYSVSREKKERFSLILESASTNQTSMYLCASSLVSGYTEAFFGQGTRLTVV.

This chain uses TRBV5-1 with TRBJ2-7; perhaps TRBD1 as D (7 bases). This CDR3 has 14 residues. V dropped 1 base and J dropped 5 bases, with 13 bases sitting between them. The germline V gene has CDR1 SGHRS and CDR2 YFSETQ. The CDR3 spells CASSLRQGGDEQYF. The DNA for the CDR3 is TGCGCCAGCAGCTTGCGACAGGGCGGGGACGAGCAGTACTTC.

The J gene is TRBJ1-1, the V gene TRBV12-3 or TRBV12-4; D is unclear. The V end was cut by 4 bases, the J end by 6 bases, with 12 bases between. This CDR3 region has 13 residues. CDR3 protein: CASSWFEDSEAFF. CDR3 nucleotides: TGTGCCAGCAGTTGGTTTGAGGACTCTGAAGCTTTCTTT.

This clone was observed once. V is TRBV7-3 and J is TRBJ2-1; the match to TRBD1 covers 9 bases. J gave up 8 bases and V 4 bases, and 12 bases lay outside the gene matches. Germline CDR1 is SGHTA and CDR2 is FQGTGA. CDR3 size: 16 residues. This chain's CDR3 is CASSSIGGQGSDEQFF. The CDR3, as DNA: TGTGCCAGCAGCTCTATAGGGGGACAGGGCTCCGATGAGCAGTTCTTC.

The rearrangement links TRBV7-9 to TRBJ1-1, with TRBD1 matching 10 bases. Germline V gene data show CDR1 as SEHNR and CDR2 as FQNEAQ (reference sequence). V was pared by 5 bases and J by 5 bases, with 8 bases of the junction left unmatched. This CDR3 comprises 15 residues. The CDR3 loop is CASSLTGTGETEAFF. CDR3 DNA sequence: TGTGCCAGCAGCCTTACCGGGACAGGGGAAACTGAAGCTTTCTTT.

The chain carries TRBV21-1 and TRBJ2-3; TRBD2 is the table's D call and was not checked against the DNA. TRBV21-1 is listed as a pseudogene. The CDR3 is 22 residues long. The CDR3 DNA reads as TGTGCCAGCAGCACCCTCGCTAATGAGGGCTGGAGTCGCTCGCCGCCCACAGATACGCAGTATTTT. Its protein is CASSTLANEGWSRSPPTDTQYF.

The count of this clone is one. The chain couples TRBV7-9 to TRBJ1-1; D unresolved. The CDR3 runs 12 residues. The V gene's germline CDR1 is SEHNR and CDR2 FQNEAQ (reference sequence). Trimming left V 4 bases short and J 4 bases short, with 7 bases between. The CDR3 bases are TGTGCCAGCAGCTGGGCGGGCACTGAAGCTTTCTTT. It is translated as CASSWAGTEAFF.

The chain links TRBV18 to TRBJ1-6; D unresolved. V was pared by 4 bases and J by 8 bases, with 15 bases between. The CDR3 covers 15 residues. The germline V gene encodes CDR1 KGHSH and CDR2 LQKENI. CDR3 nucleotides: TGTGCCAGCTCACAGAAAGCAGCGATTGATTCACCCCTCCACTTT. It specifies CASSQKAAIDSPLHF.

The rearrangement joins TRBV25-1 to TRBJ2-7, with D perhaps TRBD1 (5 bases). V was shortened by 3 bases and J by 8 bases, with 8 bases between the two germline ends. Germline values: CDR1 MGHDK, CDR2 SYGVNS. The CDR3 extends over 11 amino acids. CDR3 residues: CASSEQGQQYF. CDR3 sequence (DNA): TGTGCCAGCAGTGAGCAGGGCCAGCAGTACTTC.

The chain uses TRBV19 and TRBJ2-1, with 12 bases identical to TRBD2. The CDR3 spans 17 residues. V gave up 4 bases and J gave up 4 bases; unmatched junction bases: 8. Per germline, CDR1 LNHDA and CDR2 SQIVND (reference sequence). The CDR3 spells CASSTTPLAGGYNEQFF. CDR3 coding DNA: TGTGCCAGTAGTACCACACCACTAGCGGGGGGATACAATGAGCAGTTCTTC.

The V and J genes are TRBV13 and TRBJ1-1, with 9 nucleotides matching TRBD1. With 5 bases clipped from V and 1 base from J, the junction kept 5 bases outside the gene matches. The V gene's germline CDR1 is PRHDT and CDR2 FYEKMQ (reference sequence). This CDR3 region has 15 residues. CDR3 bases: TGTGCCAGCAGCCACCGACAGGGGGAGAACACTGAAGCTTTCTTT. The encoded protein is CASSHRQGENTEAFF.

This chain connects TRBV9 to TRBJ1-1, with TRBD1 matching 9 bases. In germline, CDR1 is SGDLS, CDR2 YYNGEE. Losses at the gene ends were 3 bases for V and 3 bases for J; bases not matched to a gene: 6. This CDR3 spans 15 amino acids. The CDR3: CASSATTGGYTEAFF. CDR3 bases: TGTGCCAGCAGCGCGACGACAGGGGGGTACACTGAAGCTTTCTTT. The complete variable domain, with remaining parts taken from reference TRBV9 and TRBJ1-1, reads DSGVTQTPKHLITATGQRVTLRCSPRSGDLSVYWYQQSLDQGLQFLIQYYNGEERAKGNILERFSAQQFPDLHSELNLSSLELGDSALYFCASSATTGGYTEAFFGQGTRLTVV.

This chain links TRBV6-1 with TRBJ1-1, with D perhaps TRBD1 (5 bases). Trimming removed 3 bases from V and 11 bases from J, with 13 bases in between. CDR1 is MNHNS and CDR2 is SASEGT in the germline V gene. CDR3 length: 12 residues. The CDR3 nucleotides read TGTGCCAGCAGTGAGCTCAGGGCGGCGGCTTTCTTT. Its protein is CASSELRAAAFF.